This entry concerns a single T cell receptor beta chain. CD8 cells regarded as naive lacked CD45RO, were positively chosen for CCR7, and omitted terminally differentiated effector memory CD45RA+ cells. Sequenced by immunoSEQ multiplex PCR; TCRdb stores in-frame clones only, minus some. The sample has around 610,000 clones, about 96% seen once. The V and J ends lost 1 base and 2 bases, in that order; junction bases with no gene match: 8. CDR1 is SGHVS and CDR2 is FQNEAQ in the germline V gene. This CDR3 is built from 18 residues. This record comes from a study of shared clonotypes between healthy human individuals. Study-wide context: Each donor contributed plates that comprised three CD4 naive, three CD4 memory, two CD8 naive and one CD8 memory.

This chain joins TRBV7-8 and TRBJ2-6, with 7 bases identical to TRBD1. This TCR derives from a woman aged 25 to 39 in good health. Sequencing used naive CD8+ T cells sorted from blood. For the CDR3, the DNA is TGTGCCAGCAGCTTAGACTTACAGGGGACCGCTGGGGCCAACGTCCTGACTTTC. It yields the protein CASSLDLQGTAGANVLTF.